The clone carrying this T cell receptor beta chain has a handful of counts. Antigen: not known. Alongside a J-beta primer mix, a sample-barcoded 5' primer served in a second PCR lasting about 7 to 11 cycles. In TCRdb, the 5' RACE reads were re-called with MiXCR into one record per CDR3 protein. The repertoire holds about 930,000 distinct CDR3 sequences, with roughly 28% as singletons. This specimen belongs to a study of blood T cells in healthy people across ages. Each sample provided at least 6 micrograms of extracted total RNA. Germline CDR1 and CDR2: MGHDK and SYGVNS. The V and J ends lost 3 bases and 11 bases respectively, with 10 bases between them. The CDR3 has 11 amino acids. Study results and caveats: Diversity estimates drawn from one million T cells were deemed underestimates. Greater diversity and more naive CD4+ cells were seen in long-lived donors than in aged donors.

These same data were also listed under a study on T cells of mothers and their children. That source adds: Sample barcodes and 2-4 random nucleotides were added by the M1S primer of the second PCR.

The receptor was isolated from a middle-aged woman in good health. Sequenced material: blood. The rearrangement joins TRBV25-1 to TRBJ1-2; D is unresolved. The CDR3 sequence: CASSDQRRYTF. The CDR3 nucleotides read TGTGCCAGCAGTGATCAACGACGGTACACCTTC.